This T cell receptor (beta chain) originates from a study of T-cell memory formation after mild COVID-19. V lost 3 bases, J lost 1 base, and 16 bases lay in between. The CDR3 has 16 amino acids. CDR1 is SGHRS, CDR2 YFSETQ, per germline. Each CDR3 protein gets one entry after TCRdb re-called the 5' RACE reads with MiXCR. The table includes 60,000 to 65,000 distinct CDR3 sequences, over 8.5% detected once. This clonotype was seen a handful of times. Specimen: PBMCs or a T cell subset sorted from them (not recorded which). The chain employs TRBV5-1 and TRBJ1-1; D gene uncertain. The sequence was collected from a man aged 18 to 29 who had mild COVID-19 (a few samples of this study predate the infection). Cell type and time point are not known. CDR3 residues: CASSSEVQTTNTEAFF. The CDR3 DNA sequence: TGCGCCAGCAGCTCCGAAGTACAGACCACGAACACTGAAGCTTTCTTT.